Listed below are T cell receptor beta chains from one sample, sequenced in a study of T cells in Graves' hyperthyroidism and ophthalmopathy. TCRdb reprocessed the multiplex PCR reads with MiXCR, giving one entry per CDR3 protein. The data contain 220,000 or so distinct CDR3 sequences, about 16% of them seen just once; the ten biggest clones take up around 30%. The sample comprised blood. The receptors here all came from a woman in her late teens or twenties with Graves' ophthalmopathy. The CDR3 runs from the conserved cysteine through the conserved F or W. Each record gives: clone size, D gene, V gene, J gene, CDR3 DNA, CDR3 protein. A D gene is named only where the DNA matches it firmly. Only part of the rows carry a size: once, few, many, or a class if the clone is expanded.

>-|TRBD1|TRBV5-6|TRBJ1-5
TGTGCCAGCAGCTTGGCCGGGACAGTTAATCAGCCCCAGCATTTT
CASSLAGTVNQPQHF
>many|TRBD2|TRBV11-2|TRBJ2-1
TGTGCCAGCAGCTTTAAGACTAGCGGGGGCTCAAGCACTTACAATGAGCAGTTCTTC
CASSFKTSGGSSTYNEQFF
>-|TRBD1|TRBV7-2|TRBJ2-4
TGTGCCAGCAGCGTGGGACAGGGTATGGGCATTCAGTACTTC
CASSVGQGMGIQYF
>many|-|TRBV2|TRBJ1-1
TGTGCCAGCAGTGGGACAGCTATGAACACTGAAGCTTTCTTT
CASSGTAMNTEAFF
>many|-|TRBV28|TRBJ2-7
TGTGCCACCAGTCCATCGTACAGGGCCACCGAGCAGTACTTC
CATSPSYRATEQYF
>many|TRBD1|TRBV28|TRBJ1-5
TGTGCCAGCAGTTTAACCGGGACAGGGGGAAGTCGGCAGCCCCAGCATTTT
CASSLTGTGGSRQPQHF
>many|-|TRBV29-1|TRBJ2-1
TGCAGCGTTGAGGATGCCGTATTGACCCAGCAGTTCTTC
CSVEDAVLTQQFF
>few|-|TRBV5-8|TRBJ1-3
TGTGCCAGCAGCTTGCGCCAAGGAGGAAACACCATATATTTT
CASSLRQGGNTIYF
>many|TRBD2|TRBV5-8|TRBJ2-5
TGTGCCAGCAGCTTGGGACTAGCGGTACAAGAGACCCAGTACTTC
CASSLGLAVQETQYF
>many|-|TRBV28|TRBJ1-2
TGTGCCAGCAGATTACCAGGGGCCAATGGCTACACCTTC
CASRLPGANGYTF
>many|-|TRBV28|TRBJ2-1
TGTGCCAGCAGTTTCGGGAACAGGGCAAACAATGAGCAGTTCTTC
CASSFGNRANNEQFF
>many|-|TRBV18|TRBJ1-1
TGTGCCAGCTCACCGGGACACCTAATGAACACTGAAGCTTTCTTT
CASSPGHLMNTEAFF
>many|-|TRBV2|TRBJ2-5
TGTGCCAGCAGCCGACTGGGTGGGAACCAAGAGACCCAGTACTTC
CASSRLGGNQETQYF
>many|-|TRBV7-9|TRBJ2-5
TGTGCCAGCGGACTCCCCAGCAGAGACCAAGAGACCCAGTACTTC
CASGLPSRDQETQYF
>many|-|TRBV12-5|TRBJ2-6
TGTGCTAGTGGTTTGGTACTTGGCAATTTCGTCTCTGGGGCCAACGTCCTGACTTTC
CASGLVLGNFVSGANVLTF
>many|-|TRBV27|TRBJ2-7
TGTGCCAGCAGCCGCCTTTACGACGGGACAAAAGCCTACGAGCAGTACTTC
CASSRLYDGTKAYEQYF
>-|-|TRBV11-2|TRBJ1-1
TGTGCCAGCAGCCCGACTAGCGGGGGGAACACCGGGGACACTGAAGCTTTCTTT
CASSPTSGGNTGDTEAFF
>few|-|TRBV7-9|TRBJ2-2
TGTGCCAGCAGCAACCGGGACACCTCCACCGGGGAGCTGTTTTTT
CASSNRDTSTGELFF
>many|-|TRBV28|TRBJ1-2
TGTGCCAGCAGGGGAACCGGGGCTGAGGGCTACACCTTC
CASRGTGAEGYTF
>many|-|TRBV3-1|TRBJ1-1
TGTGCCAGCAGCCCGGGAGGACTGAACACTGAAGCTTTCTTT
CASSPGGLNTEAFF
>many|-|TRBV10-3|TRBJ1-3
TGTGCCATTAAAACAGGGGGAAACACCATATATTTT
CAIKTGGNTIYF
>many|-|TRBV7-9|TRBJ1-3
TGTGCCAGCAGCTTACAGGGTGGAAACACCATATATTTT
CASSLQGGNTIYF
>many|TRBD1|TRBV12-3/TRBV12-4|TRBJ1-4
TGTGCCAGCAGTCAGGGGGCAACTAATGAAAAACTGTTTTTT
CASSQGATNEKLFF
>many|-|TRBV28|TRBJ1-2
TGTGCCAGCAGTTTAGGAGAGGCCCCCTATGGCTACACCTTC
CASSLGEAPYGYTF
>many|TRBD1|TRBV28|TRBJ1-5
TGTGCCAGCAGTGCCAACAGGGGGGCTGGGCCCCAGCATTTT
CASSANRGAGPQHF
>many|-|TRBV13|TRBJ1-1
TGTGCCAGCAGCTTACGCGGGACCCTCCCTGAAGCTTTCTTT
CASSLRGTLPEAFF
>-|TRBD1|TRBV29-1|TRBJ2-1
TGCAGCGTCTCCTACCCCGGGACAGCTAACAATGAGCAGTTCTTC
CSVSYPGTANNEQFF
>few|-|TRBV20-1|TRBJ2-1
TGCAGTGCTAGGGGCCTAAATGAGCAGTTCTTC
CSARGLNEQFF
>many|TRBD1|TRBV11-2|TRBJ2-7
TGTGCCAGCAGCTTGGGACAGGGAGGATCATCCTCCTACGAGCAGTACTTC
CASSLGQGGSSSYEQYF
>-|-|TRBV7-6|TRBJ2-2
TGTGCCAGCAGCCTACTATGGGACACCGGGGAGCTGTTTTTT
CASSLLWDTGELFF
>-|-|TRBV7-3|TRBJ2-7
TGTGCCAGCAGCTCCCCCCTGGACGGGTCCTACGAGCAGTACTTC
CASSSPLDGSYEQYF
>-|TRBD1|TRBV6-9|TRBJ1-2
TGTGCCAGCAGTTACCGAGGGGGCGCAACATCTAACTATGGCTACACCTTC
CASSYRGGATSNYGYTF
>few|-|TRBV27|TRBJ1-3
-
CASSQWTGRYEQYFGPGTIYF
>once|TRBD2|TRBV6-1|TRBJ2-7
TGTGCCAGCAACCCAACGGTGAGGACTAGCGGGGACACCTACGAGCAGTACTTC
CASNPTVRTSGDTYEQYF
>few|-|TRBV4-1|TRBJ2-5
TGCGCCAGCAGCCAAGTTAACAGTCAAGAGACCCAGTACTTC
CASSQVNSQETQYF
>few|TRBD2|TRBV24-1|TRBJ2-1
TGTGCCACCATGGAGACTAGCGGGGTGAGTGGTGAGCAGTTCTTC
CATMETSGVSGEQFF
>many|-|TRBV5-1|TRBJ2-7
TGCGCCAGCAGCTGGGCAGGACAAGGGCCTAACGAGCAGTACTTC
CASSWAGQGPNEQYF
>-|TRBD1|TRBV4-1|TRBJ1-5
TGCGCCAGCAGCCAAGAGGGTAGGGGGCGCGGGCAGCCCCAGCATTTT
CASSQEGRGRGQPQHF
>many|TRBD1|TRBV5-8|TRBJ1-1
TGTGCCAGCAGCTTGGTTATTGACAGGGGATGGGGAATGAACACTGAAGCTTTCTTT
CASSLVIDRGWGMNTEAFF
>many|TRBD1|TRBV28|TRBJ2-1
TGTGCCAGCAGACGCACCCGGGACAGGGGTCCTGAGCAGTTCTTC
CASRRTRDRGPEQFF